Listed below are T cell receptor beta chains from one sample, sequenced in a study of cytomegalovirus exposure and HLA in healthy donors. TCRdb's copy holds only in-frame clones and misses some; the assay was immunoSEQ multiplex PCR. The table lists hundreds of thousands of clones, 70% of them singletons. Sequenced input: PBMCs. These receptors were collected from a man aged 35 to 55 in good health and CMV-seropositive. CDR3s include the opening cysteine and the closing phenylalanine or tryptophan. The D gene is left open where the match is weak. Expanded clones are given a class, and other clones once, few, many or no size at all.

cdr3_nt: TGTGCCAGCAGCCCAAGCGCGGATGTGACCCAGCATTTT
cdr3_aa: CASSPSADVTQHF
v_call: TRBV7-9
d_call: NA
clone_size: NA
j_call: TRBJ1-5

cdr3_nt: TGCGCCAGCAGCCAAGTGGCGAGGGACACCAACTCTGGGGCCAACGTCCTGACTTTC
cdr3_aa: CASSQVARDTNSGANVLTF
v_call: TRBV4-3
d_call: NA
clone_size: NA
j_call: TRBJ2-6

cdr3_nt: TGCGCCAGCAGTGAGGACAGGATAATGGACACTGAAGCTTTCTTT
cdr3_aa: CASSEDRIMDTEAFF
v_call: TRBV10-1
d_call: NA
clone_size: few
j_call: TRBJ1-1

cdr3_nt: TGTGCCAGCAGCTACGACAGGGTCGGCCAGCCCCAGCATTTT
cdr3_aa: CASSYDRVGQPQHF
v_call: TRBV7-2
d_call: TRBD1
clone_size: NA
j_call: TRBJ1-5

cdr3_nt: TGCAGCGTTGCAAATTCAGGGTCCTACGAGCAGTACTTC
cdr3_aa: CSVANSGSYEQYF
v_call: TRBV29-1
d_call: NA
clone_size: NA
j_call: TRBJ2-7

cdr3_nt: TGCGCCAGCAGCTCTTCGGGACTAGCGGGGGGCGGGGAGCTGTTTTTT
cdr3_aa: CASSSSGLAGGGELFF
v_call: TRBV5-1
d_call: TRBD2
clone_size: NA
j_call: TRBJ2-2

cdr3_nt: TGTGCCAGTAGGGACAGGGTGGAAGAGCAGTACTTC
cdr3_aa: CASRDRVEEQYF
v_call: TRBV19
d_call: TRBD1
clone_size: once
j_call: TRBJ2-7

cdr3_nt: TGTGCCAGCAGCGAGGGGGCAGTACAAGAGACCCAGTACTTC
cdr3_aa: CASSEGAVQETQYF
v_call: TRBV9
d_call: TRBD1
clone_size: NA
j_call: TRBJ2-5

cdr3_nt: TGTGCCAGCAGCTTACAGGGGTCCTACGAGCAGTACTTC
cdr3_aa: CASSLQGSYEQYF
v_call: TRBV13
d_call: NA
clone_size: NA
j_call: TRBJ2-7

cdr3_nt: TGTGCCAGCAGCTTAGGGCGGACTAATGAAAAACTGTTTTTT
cdr3_aa: CASSLGRTNEKLFF
v_call: TRBV7-6
d_call: NA
clone_size: NA
j_call: TRBJ1-4

cdr3_nt: TGTGCCAGCAGCTTGGGTCTCAATGAGCAGTTCTTC
cdr3_aa: CASSLGLNEQFF
v_call: TRBV5-6
d_call: NA
clone_size: NA
j_call: TRBJ2-1

cdr3_nt: TGTGCCAGCAGCTATCCTAGCAGGGGAAAGGAGCAGTACTTC
cdr3_aa: CASSYPSRGKEQYF
v_call: TRBV7-2
d_call: NA
clone_size: once
j_call: TRBJ2-7

cdr3_nt: TGCAGCGTGTTACCGACAGGGGGATCGAGGTCCCAGCATTTT
cdr3_aa: CSVLPTGGSRSQHF
v_call: TRBV29-1
d_call: TRBD1
clone_size: few
j_call: TRBJ1-5

cdr3_nt: TGTGCCAGCAGCTTAAATGTAGCGGGGGCCACAGATACGCAGTATTTT
cdr3_aa: CASSLNVAGATDTQYF
v_call: TRBV13
d_call: TRBD2
clone_size: NA
j_call: TRBJ2-3

cdr3_nt: TGTGCCAGCAGTTCCAATGGGAGGACCCTCCACTTT
cdr3_aa: CASSSNGRTLHF
v_call: TRBV27
d_call: NA
clone_size: few
j_call: TRBJ1-6

cdr3_nt: TGCGCCAGCAGCTCCGTTCCCGTATTAGCCAAAAACATTCAGTACTTC
cdr3_aa: CASSSVPVLAKNIQYF
v_call: TRBV5-1
d_call: NA
clone_size: once
j_call: TRBJ2-4

cdr3_nt: TGTGCCAGCAGCTTCAGGGACGGGGAGCTGTTTTTT
cdr3_aa: CASSFRDGELFF
v_call: TRBV7-3
d_call: NA
clone_size: NA
j_call: TRBJ2-2

cdr3_nt: TGTGCCAGCAGTCTCCTCCGGGACAGGGGGATCTATGGCTACACCTTC
cdr3_aa: CASSLLRDRGIYGYTF
v_call: TRBV27
d_call: TRBD1
clone_size: NA
j_call: TRBJ1-2

cdr3_nt: TGTGCCATCCTCAGGGGCACAGATACGCAGTATTTT
cdr3_aa: CAILRGTDTQYF
v_call: TRBV6-1
d_call: NA
clone_size: NA
j_call: TRBJ2-3

cdr3_nt: TGTGCCAGCAGCCAAACCCCCTGGACTAGCACCTTCCCCAACGAGCAGTACTTC
cdr3_aa: CASSQTPWTSTFPNEQYF
v_call: TRBV28
d_call: TRBD2
clone_size: NA
j_call: TRBJ2-7

cdr3_nt: TGCGCCAGCAGTGATTCCGCCTCAGTGAACACTGAAGCTTTCTTT
cdr3_aa: CASSDSASVNTEAFF
v_call: TRBV10-1
d_call: NA
clone_size: NA
j_call: TRBJ1-1

cdr3_nt: TGTGCCAGCAGTTTATATTTCGACAGGGGGCACTATGGCTACACCTTC
cdr3_aa: CASSLYFDRGHYGYTF
v_call: TRBV27
d_call: TRBD1
clone_size: NA
j_call: TRBJ1-2

cdr3_nt: TGTGCCAGCAGCTTGGGTTCAGGGGAGCCCTACGAGCAGTACTTC
cdr3_aa: CASSLGSGEPYEQYF
v_call: TRBV5-4
d_call: NA
clone_size: few
j_call: TRBJ2-7

cdr3_nt: TGCGCCAGCAGCCAAGCCCAAGGGGGTCTCGCTGAAGCTTTCTTT
cdr3_aa: CASSQAQGGLAEAFF
v_call: TRBV4-1
d_call: NA
clone_size: few
j_call: TRBJ1-1

cdr3_nt: TGTGCCAGCAGTTTATCTCATGAGGCCGGGGAGCTGTTTTTT
cdr3_aa: CASSLSHEAGELFF
v_call: TRBV28
d_call: NA
clone_size: NA
j_call: TRBJ2-2

cdr3_nt: TGCGCCAGCAGCCAAGAGAGGACAGGAGCCTACGAGCAGTACTTC
cdr3_aa: CASSQERTGAYEQYF
v_call: TRBV4-1
d_call: TRBD1
clone_size: once
j_call: TRBJ2-7

cdr3_nt: TGTGCCAGTAGTATGGTCGGGACAGGGGCCAATGAGCAGTTCTTC
cdr3_aa: CASSMVGTGANEQFF
v_call: TRBV19
d_call: TRBD1
clone_size: NA
j_call: TRBJ2-1

cdr3_nt: TGCAGCGTTGAAGAGTCGGGCCGGGGAGATACGCAGTATTTT
cdr3_aa: CSVEESGRGDTQYF
v_call: TRBV29-1
d_call: NA
clone_size: few
j_call: TRBJ2-3

cdr3_nt: TGCGCCAGCAGCTTGGGGATCGGGACTAGCGGGGGAGAGACCCAGTACTTC
cdr3_aa: CASSLGIGTSGGETQYF
v_call: TRBV5-1
d_call: TRBD2
clone_size: NA
j_call: TRBJ2-5

cdr3_nt: TGTGCCAGCAGCTTAGAACACAATCAGCCCCAGCATTTT
cdr3_aa: CASSLEHNQPQHF
v_call: TRBV11-2
d_call: NA
clone_size: NA
j_call: TRBJ1-5

cdr3_nt: TGTGCCAGCAGTGTTGAGGCGGGGGGGATCACAGATACGCAGTATTTT
cdr3_aa: CASSVEAGGITDTQYF
v_call: TRBV6-4
d_call: TRBD2
clone_size: NA
j_call: TRBJ2-3

cdr3_nt: TGCGCCAGCACCCCTGGGGGGGGGAGGACTGAAGCTTTCTTT
cdr3_aa: CASTPGGGRTEAFF
v_call: TRBV5-1
d_call: NA
clone_size: NA
j_call: TRBJ1-1

cdr3_nt: TGTGCCAGCAGCTTAGATTACAATCAGCCCCAGCATTTT
cdr3_aa: CASSLDYNQPQHF
v_call: TRBV11-2
d_call: NA
clone_size: NA
j_call: TRBJ1-5

cdr3_nt: TGCGCCAGCAGCCAAGACTTAGCGGGGGGGACCACTACGAGTAGTGAGCAGTACTTC
cdr3_aa: CASSQDLAGGTTTSSEQYF
v_call: TRBV4-1
d_call: TRBD2
clone_size: NA
j_call: TRBJ2-7

cdr3_nt: TGCGCCAGCAGCTTGGCCGGGTCCCGCTCCTACGAGCAGTACTTC
cdr3_aa: CASSLAGSRSYEQYF
v_call: TRBV5-1
d_call: NA
clone_size: few
j_call: TRBJ2-7

cdr3_nt: TGTGCCAGTAGTAGGAGGGTTGATCAGCCCCAGCATTTT
cdr3_aa: CASSRRVDQPQHF
v_call: TRBV19
d_call: NA
clone_size: NA
j_call: TRBJ1-5

cdr3_nt: TGTGCCAGCGAAGATCGGGATTACGACACTGAAGCTTTCTTT
cdr3_aa: CASEDRDYDTEAFF
v_call: TRBV2
d_call: NA
clone_size: NA
j_call: TRBJ1-1

cdr3_nt: TGTGCCAGCAGCATTGGACCCCAGGGGTCAGATACGCAGTATTTT
cdr3_aa: CASSIGPQGSDTQYF
v_call: TRBV13
d_call: NA
clone_size: NA
j_call: TRBJ2-3

cdr3_nt: TGTGCCAGCACCCTGTTCCCCGGGGGCGGGGAGCTGTTTTTT
cdr3_aa: CASTLFPGGGELFF
v_call: TRBV27
d_call: NA
clone_size: once
j_call: TRBJ2-2

cdr3_nt: TGTGCCAGTCGAAGCCCGGGACAGGGAATCAACACTGAAGCTTTCTTT
cdr3_aa: CASRSPGQGINTEAFF
v_call: TRBV19
d_call: TRBD1
clone_size: few
j_call: TRBJ1-1

cdr3_nt: TGTGCCAGTAGTATGACGGGACTAGCGGGGGGTATTGTTTGGACAGATACGCAGTATTTT
cdr3_aa: CASSMTGLAGGIVWTDTQYF
v_call: TRBV19
d_call: TRBD2
clone_size: once
j_call: TRBJ2-3

cdr3_nt: TGCGCCAGCAGCCCCGCTCGATCGGATAGCGGGGGCACAGATACGCAGTATTTT
cdr3_aa: CASSPARSDSGGTDTQYF
v_call: TRBV4-1
d_call: TRBD2
clone_size: NA
j_call: TRBJ2-3

cdr3_nt: TGTGCCAGTAGCTATACTGGGACAGCCGTAAGTCAGCCCCAGCATTTT
cdr3_aa: CASSYTGTAVSQPQHF
v_call: TRBV19
d_call: TRBD1
clone_size: NA
j_call: TRBJ1-5

cdr3_nt: TGTGCCAGCAGGACAGGGGACAATGAGCAGTTCTTC
cdr3_aa: CASRTGDNEQFF
v_call: TRBV2
d_call: TRBD1
clone_size: NA
j_call: TRBJ2-1

cdr3_nt: TGCAGCGTTGCGGACAGAGTAGCTGGCTACACCTTC
cdr3_aa: CSVADRVAGYTF
v_call: TRBV29-1
d_call: NA
clone_size: NA
j_call: TRBJ1-2

cdr3_nt: TGTGCCAGCAGCCTTCGAGGATACGAGCAGTACTTC
cdr3_aa: CASSLRGYEQYF
v_call: TRBV6-5
d_call: NA
clone_size: NA
j_call: TRBJ2-7

cdr3_nt: TGTGCCAGTAGCCTACACCCCGGCAGGGTACAAGAGACCCAGTACTTC
cdr3_aa: CASSLHPGRVQETQYF
v_call: TRBV19
d_call: NA
clone_size: NA
j_call: TRBJ2-5

cdr3_nt: TGTGCCAGCAGCCAAGACGAGGAGGGTTCACCCCTCCACTTT
cdr3_aa: CASSQDEEGSPLHF
v_call: TRBV4-2
d_call: NA
clone_size: NA
j_call: TRBJ1-6

cdr3_nt: TGTGCCAGCTCACCTCCAGGGGCGACTGGCTACACCTTC
cdr3_aa: CASSPPGATGYTF
v_call: TRBV18
d_call: NA
clone_size: once
j_call: TRBJ1-2